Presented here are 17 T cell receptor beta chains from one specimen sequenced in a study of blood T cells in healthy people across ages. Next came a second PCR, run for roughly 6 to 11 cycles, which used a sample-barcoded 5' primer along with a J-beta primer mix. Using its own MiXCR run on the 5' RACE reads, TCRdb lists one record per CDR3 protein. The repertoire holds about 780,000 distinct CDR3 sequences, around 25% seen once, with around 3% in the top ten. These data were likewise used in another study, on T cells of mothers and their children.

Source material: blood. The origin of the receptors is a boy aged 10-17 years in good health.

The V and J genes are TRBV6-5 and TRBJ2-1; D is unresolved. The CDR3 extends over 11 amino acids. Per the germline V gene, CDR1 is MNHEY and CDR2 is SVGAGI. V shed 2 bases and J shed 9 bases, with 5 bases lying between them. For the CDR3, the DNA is TGTGCCAGCAGTTACCGCAGTGAGCAGTTCTTC. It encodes CASSYRSEQFF.

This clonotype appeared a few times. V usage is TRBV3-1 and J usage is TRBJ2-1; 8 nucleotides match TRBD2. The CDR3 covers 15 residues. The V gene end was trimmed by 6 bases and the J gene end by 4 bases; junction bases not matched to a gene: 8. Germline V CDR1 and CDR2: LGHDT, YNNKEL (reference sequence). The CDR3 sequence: CASRSFGGEYNEQFF. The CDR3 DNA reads TGTGCCAGCAGGAGTTTCGGGGGGGAATACAATGAGCAGTTCTTC.

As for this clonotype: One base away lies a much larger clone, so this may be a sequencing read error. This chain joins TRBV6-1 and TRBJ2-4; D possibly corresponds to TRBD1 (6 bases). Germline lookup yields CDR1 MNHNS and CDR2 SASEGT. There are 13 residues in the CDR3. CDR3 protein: CASSADSGNIQNF. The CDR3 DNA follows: TGTGCCAGCAGCGCGGACAGTGGAAACATTCAGAACTTC.

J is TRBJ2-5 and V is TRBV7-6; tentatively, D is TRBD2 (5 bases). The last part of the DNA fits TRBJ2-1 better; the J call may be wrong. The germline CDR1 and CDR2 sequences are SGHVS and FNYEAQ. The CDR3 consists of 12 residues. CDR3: CASGSTYNEQFF. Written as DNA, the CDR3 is TGTGCCAGCGGGAGCACCTACAATGAGCAGTTCTTC.

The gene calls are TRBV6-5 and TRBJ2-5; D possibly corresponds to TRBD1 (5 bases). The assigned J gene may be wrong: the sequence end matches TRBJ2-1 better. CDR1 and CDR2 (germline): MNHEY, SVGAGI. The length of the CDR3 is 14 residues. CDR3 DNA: TGTGCCAGCAGCACTCCGGACAATTACAATGAGCAGTTCTTC. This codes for CASSTPDNYNEQFF.

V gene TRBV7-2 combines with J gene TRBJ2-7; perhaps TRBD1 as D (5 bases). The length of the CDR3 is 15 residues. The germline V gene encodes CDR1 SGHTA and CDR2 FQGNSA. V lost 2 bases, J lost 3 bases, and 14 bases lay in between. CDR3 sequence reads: CASSLFREQVYEQYF. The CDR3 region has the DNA TGTGCCAGCAGCTTATTTAGGGAACAGGTCTACGAGCAGTACTTC.

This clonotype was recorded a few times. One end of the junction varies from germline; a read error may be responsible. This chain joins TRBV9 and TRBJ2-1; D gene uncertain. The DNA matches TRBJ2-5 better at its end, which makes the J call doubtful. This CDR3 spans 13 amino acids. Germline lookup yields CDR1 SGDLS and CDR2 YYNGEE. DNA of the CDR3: TGTGCCGGCAGCGTAGAGAGACCGGAGACCCAGTACTTC. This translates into CAGSVERPETQYF.

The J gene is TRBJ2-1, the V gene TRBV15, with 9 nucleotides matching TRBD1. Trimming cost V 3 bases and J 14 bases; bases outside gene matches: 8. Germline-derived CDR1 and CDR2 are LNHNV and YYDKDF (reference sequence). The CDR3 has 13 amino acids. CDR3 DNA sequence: TGTGCCACCAGCAGCGGGCACCGGGACAGGGAGTTCTTC. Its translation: CATSSGHRDREFF.

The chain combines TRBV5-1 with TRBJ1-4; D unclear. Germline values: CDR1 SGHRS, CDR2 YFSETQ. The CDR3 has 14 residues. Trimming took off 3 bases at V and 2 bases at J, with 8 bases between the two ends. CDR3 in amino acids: CASSSGSTNEKLFF. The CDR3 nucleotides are TGCGCCAGCAGCTCAGGCTCGACTAATGAAAAACTGTTTTTT.

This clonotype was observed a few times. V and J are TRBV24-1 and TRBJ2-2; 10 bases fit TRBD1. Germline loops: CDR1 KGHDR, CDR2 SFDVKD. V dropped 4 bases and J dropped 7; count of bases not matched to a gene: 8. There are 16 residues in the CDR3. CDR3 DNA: TGTGCCACCAGTGACCGTGACAGGGGGCTTAGCGGGGAGCTGTTTTTT. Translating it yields CATSDRDRGLSGELFF.

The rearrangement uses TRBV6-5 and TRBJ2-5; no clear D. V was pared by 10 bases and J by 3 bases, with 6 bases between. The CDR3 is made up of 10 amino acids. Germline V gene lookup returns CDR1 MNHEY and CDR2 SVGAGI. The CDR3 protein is CATKEETQYF. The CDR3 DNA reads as TGTGCCACCAAAGAAGAGACCCAGTACTTC.

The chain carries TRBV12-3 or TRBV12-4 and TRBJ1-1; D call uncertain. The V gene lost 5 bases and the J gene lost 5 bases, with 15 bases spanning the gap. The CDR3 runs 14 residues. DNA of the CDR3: TGTGCCAGCAGTCTGTACGGGGTCGGGACTGAAGCTTTCTTT. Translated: CASSLYGVGTEAFF.

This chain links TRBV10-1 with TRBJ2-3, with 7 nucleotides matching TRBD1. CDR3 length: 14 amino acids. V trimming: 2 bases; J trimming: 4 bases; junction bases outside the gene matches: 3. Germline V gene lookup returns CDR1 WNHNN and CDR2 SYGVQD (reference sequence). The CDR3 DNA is TGCGCCAGCAGTGAGGGACAGGTGGCAGATACGCAGTATTTT. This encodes CASSEGQVADTQYF.

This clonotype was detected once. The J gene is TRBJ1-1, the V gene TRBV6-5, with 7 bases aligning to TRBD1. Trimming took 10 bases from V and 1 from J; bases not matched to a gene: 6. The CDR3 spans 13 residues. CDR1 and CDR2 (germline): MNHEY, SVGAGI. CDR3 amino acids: CATRGQPNTEAFF. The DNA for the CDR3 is TGTGCCACCCGGGGACAGCCGAACACTGAAGCTTTCTTT.

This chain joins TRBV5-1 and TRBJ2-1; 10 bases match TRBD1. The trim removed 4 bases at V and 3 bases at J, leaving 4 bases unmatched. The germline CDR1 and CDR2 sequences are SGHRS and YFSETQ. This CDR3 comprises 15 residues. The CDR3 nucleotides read TGCGCCAGCAGCACCCGGACAGGGGGCTACAATGAGCAGTTCTTC. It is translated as CASSTRTGGYNEQFF.

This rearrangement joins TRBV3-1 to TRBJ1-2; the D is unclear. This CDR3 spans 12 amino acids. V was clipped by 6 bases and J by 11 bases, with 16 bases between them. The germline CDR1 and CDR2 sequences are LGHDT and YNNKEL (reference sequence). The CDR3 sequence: CASSQLGNDYTF. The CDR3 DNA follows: TGTGCCAGCAGTCAGCTGGGTAACGATTACACCTTC.

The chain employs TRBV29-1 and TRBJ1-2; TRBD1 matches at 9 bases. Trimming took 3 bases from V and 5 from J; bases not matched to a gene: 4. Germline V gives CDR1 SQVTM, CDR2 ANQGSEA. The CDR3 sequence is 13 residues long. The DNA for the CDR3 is TGCAGCGTTGAGCTACAGGGGGCATATGGCTACACCTTC. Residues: CSVELQGAYGYTF.